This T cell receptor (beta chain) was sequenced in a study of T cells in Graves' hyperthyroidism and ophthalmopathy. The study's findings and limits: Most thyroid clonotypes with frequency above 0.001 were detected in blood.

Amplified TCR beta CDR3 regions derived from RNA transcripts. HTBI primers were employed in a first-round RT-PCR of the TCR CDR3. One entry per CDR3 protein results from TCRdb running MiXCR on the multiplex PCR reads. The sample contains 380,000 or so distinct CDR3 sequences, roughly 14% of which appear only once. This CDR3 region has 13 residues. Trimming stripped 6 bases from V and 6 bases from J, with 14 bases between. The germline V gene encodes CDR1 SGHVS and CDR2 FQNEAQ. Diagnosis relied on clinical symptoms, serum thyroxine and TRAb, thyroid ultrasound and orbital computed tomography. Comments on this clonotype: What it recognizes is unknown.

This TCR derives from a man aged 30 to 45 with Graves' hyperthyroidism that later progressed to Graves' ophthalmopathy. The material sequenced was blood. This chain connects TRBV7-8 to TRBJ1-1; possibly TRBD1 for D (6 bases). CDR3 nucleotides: TGTGCCAGCAGGAATAGGGGGGGACCTGAAGCTTTCTTT. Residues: CASRNRGGPEAFF. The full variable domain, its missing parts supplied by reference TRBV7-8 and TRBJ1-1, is GAGVSQSPRYKVAKRGQDVALRCDPISGHVSLFWYQQALGQGPEFLTYFQNEAQLDKSGLPSDRFFAERPEGSVSTLKIQRTQQEDSAVYLCASRNRGGPEAFFGQGTRLTVV.